This T cell receptor (beta chain) emerged from a study of cytomegalovirus exposure and HLA in healthy donors. V was trimmed by 4 bases and J by 5 bases, leaving 12 bases between them. The CDR3 contains 14 residues. Germline CDR1 reads SGHDT; CDR2 reads YYEEEE. Concerning this clone itself: Its target is not known.

PCR was performed using 60 Vbeta and 13 Jbeta primers. Libraries were prepared by immunoSEQ multiplex PCR; TCRdb keeps only in-frame clonotypes and omits some of them. This sample yields roughly 100,000 clones, of which 60% to 80% are seen a single time; less than 8.5% belongs to the top ten. General study results and limits: Donor immune exposure was known only as CMV serostatus. Later work associated around 18,000 TCR beta sequences with HLA alleles at 0.05 false discovery rate.

The origin of this receptor is a female donor in good health and CMV-seronegative. The material sequenced was PBMCs. The V call is TRBV5-6, the J call TRBJ1-4; D gene ambiguous. For the CDR3, the DNA is TGTGCCAGCAGCCCTGACACCATGAATGAAAAACTGTTTTTT. This sequence encodes CASSPDTMNEKLFF.